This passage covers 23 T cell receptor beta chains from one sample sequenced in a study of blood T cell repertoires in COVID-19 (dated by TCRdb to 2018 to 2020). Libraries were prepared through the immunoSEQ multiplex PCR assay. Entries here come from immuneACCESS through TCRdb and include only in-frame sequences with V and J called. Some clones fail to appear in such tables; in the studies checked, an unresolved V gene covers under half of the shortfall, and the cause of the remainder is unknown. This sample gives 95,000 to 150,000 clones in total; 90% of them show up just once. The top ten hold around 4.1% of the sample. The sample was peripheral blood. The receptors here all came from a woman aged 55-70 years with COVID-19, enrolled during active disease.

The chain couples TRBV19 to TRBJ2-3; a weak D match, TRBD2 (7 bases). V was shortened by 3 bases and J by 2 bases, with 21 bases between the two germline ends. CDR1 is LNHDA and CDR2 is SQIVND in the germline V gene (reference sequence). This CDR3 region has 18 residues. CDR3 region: CASSIGGATEIFTDTQYF. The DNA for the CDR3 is TGTGCCAGTAGTATTGGGGGGGCTACGGAAATTTTCACAGATACGCAGTATTTT.

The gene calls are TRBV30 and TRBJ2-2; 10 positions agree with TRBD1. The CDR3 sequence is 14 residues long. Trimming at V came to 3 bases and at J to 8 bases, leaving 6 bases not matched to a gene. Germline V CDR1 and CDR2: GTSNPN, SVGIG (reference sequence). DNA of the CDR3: TGTGCCTGGAGCTCGACAGGGGGCATTGGGGAGCTGTTTTTT. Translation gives CAWSSTGGIGELFF.

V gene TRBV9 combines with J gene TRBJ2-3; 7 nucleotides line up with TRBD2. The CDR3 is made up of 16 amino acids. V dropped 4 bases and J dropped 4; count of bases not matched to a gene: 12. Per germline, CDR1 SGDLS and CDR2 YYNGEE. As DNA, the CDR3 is TGTGCCAGCAGCCCCGGGGGGACTATTACCCCAGATACGCAGTATTTT. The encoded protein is CASSPGGTITPDTQYF. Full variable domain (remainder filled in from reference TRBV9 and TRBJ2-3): DSGVTQTPKHLITATGQRVTLRCSPRSGDLSVYWYQQSLDQGLQFLIQYYNGEERAKGNILERFSAQQFPDLHSELNLSSLELGDSALYFCASSPGGTITPDTQYFGPGTRLTVL.

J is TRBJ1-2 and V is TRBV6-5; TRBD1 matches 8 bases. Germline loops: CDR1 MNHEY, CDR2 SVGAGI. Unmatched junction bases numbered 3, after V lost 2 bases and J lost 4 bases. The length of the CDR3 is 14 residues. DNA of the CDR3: TGTGCCAGCAGTTACCATGGGACAGGCTATGGCTACACCTTC. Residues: CASSYHGTGYGYTF.

As DNA, the CDR3 is TGTGCCAGCAGCTTATCAACAGGGGGCGTAGTCGATGAGCAGTTCTTC. It encodes CASSLSTGGVVDEQFF. The chain uses TRBV7-3 and TRBJ2-1; 9 nucleotides line up with TRBD1. From germline, CDR1 is SGHTA and CDR2 FQGTGA. The V segment lost 2 bases and the J segment 8 bases; nucleotides outside the gene matches: 10. CDR3 length equals 16 residues.

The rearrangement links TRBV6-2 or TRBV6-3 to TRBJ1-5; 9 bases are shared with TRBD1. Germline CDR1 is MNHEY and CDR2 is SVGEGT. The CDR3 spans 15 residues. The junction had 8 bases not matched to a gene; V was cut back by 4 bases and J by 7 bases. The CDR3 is CASSLGQGLGQPQHF. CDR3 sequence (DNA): TGTGCCAGCAGTTTGGGACAGGGTCTTGGCCAGCCCCAGCATTTT.

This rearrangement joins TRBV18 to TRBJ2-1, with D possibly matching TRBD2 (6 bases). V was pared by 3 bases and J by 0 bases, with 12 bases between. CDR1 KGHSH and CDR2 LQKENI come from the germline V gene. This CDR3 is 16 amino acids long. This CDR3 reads CASSPGLQSSYNEQFF. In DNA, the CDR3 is TGTGCCAGCTCACCGGGACTCCAGAGCTCCTACAATGAGCAGTTCTTC.

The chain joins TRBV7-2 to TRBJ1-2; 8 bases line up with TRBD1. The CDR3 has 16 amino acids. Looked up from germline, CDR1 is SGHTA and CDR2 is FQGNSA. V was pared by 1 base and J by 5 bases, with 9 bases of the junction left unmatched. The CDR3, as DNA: TGTGCCAGCAGCTTAGGGACAGGGTCCCCGCTATATGGCTACACCTTC. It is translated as CASSLGTGSPLYGYTF. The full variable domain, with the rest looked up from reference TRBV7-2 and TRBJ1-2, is GAGVSQSPSNKVTEKGKDVELRCDPISGHTALYWYRQSLGQGLEFLIYFQGNSAPDKSGLPSDRFSAERTGGSVSTLTIQRTQQEDSAVYLCASSLGTGSPLYGYTFGSGTRLTVV.

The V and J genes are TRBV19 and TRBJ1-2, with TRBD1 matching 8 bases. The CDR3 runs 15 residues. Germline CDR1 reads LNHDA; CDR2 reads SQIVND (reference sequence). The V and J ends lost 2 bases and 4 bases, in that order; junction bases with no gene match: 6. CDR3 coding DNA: TGTGCCAGTAGTATAAGGGCAGGGGGCACCTATGGCTACACCTTC. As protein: CASSIRAGGTYGYTF. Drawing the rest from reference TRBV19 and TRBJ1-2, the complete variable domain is DGGITQSPKYLFRKEGQNVTLSCEQNLNHDAMYWYRQDPGQGLRLIYYSQIVNDFQKGDIAEGYSVSREKKESFPLTVTSAQKNPTAFYLCASSIRAGGTYGYTFGSGTRLTVV.

The CDR3: CASSQGAAGGFYSYNEQFF. The CDR3 nucleotides are TGTGCCAGCAGCCAAGGGGCAGCGGGGGGCTTTTACTCCTACAATGAGCAGTTCTTC. The rearrangement uses TRBV3-1 (or the pseudogene TRBV3-2) and TRBJ2-1; 9 bases are shared with TRBD2. The CDR3 is 19 residues long. Germline-derived CDR1 and CDR2 are LGHDT and YNNKEL (reference sequence). Losses at the gene ends were 1 base for V and 0 bases for J; bases not matched to a gene: 10.

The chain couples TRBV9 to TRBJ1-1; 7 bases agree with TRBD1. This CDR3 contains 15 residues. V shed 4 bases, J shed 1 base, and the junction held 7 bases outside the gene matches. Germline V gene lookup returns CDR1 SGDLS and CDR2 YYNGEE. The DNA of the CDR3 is TGTGCCAGCAGCCCTCGACAGGGATCGAACACTGAAGCTTTCTTT. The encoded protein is CASSPRQGSNTEAFF.

The CDR3 is CALGPQGPDYGYTF. The CDR3 DNA reads TGTGCCTTAGGCCCACAGGGCCCGGACTATGGCTACACCTTC. This chain joins TRBV7-9 and TRBJ1-2; D possibly corresponds to TRBD1 (6 bases). V was shortened by 11 bases and J by 3 bases, with 19 bases between the two germline ends. Germline assignment: CDR1 SEHNR and CDR2 FQNEAQ (reference sequence). The CDR3 extends over 14 amino acids. The whole variable domain, remainder taken from reference TRBV7-9 and TRBJ1-2, is DTGVSQNPRHKITKRGQNVTFRCDPISEHNRLYWYRQTLGQGPEFLTYFQNEAQLEKSRLLSDRFSAERPKGSFSTLEIQRTEQGDSAMYLCALGPQGPDYGYTFGSGTRLTVV.

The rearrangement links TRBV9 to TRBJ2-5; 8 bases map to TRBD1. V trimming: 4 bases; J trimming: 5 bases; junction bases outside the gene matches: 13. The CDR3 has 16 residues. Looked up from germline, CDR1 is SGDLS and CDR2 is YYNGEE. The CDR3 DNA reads TGTGCCAGCAGCCCAAGGACAGGGAGCTTGTCTGAGACCCAGTACTTC. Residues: CASSPRTGSLSETQYF.

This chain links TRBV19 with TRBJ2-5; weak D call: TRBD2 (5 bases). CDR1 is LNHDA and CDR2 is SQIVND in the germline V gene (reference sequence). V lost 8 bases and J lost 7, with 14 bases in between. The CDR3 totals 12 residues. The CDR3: CASSPRGGTQYF. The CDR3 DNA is TGTGCCAGTTCCCCTCGAGGAGGGACCCAGTACTTC. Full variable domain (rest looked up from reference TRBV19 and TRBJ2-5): DGGITQSPKYLFRKEGQNVTLSCEQNLNHDAMYWYRQDPGQGLRLIYYSQIVNDFQKGDIAEGYSVSREKKESFPLTVTSAQKNPTAFYLCASSPRGGTQYFGPGTRLLVL.

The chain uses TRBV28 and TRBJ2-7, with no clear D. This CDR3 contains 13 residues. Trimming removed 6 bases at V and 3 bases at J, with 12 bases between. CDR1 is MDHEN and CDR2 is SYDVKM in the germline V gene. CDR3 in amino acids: CASSRPIIYEQYF. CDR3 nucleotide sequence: TGTGCCAGCAGCCGCCCTATAATCTACGAGCAGTACTTC.

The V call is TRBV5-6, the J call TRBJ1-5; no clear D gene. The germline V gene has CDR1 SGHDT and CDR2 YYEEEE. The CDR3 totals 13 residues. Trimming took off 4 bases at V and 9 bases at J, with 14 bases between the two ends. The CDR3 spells CASSATEGGPQHF. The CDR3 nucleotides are TGTGCCAGCAGCGCCACCGAGGGCGGGCCCCAGCATTTT.

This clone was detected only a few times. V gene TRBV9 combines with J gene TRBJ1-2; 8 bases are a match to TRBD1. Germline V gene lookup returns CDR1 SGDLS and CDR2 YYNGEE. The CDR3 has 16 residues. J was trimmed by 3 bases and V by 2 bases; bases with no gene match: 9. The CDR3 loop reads CASSVYADRDDYGYTF. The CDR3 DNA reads TGTGCCAGCAGCGTCTATGCGGACAGGGACGACTATGGCTACACCTTC.

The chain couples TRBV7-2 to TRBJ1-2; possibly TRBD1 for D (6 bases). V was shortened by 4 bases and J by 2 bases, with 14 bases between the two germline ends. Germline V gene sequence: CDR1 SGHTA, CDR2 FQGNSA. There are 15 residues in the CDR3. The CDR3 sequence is CASSSSGTPNYGYTF. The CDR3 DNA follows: TGTGCCAGCAGCTCCTCCGGGACACCAAACTATGGCTACACCTTC.

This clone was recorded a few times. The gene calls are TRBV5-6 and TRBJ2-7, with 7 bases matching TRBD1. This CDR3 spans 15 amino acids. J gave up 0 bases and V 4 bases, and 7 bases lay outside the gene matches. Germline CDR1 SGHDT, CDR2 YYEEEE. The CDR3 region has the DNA TGTGCCAGCAGCCCCCTGACAGGGAGCTCCTACGAGCAGTACTTC. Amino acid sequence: CASSPLTGSSYEQYF.

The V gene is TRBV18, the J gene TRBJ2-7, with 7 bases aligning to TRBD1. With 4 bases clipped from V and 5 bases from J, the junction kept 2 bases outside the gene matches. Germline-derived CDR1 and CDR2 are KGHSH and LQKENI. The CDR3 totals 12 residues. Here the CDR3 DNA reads TGTGCCAGCTCACGGGACAGCAACGAGCAGTACTTC. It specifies CASSRDSNEQYF.

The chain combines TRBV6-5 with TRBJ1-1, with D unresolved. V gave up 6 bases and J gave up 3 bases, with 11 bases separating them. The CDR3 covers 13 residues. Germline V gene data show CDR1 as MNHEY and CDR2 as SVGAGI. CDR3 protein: CASSPVVDTEAFF. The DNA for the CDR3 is TGTGCCAGCAGCCCAGTTGTCGACACTGAAGCTTTCTTT.

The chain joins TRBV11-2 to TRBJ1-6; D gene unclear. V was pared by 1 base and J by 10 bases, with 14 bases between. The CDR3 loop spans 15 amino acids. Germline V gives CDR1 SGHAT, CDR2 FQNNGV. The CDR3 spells CASSLVPGSASPLHF. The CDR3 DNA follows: TGTGCCAGCAGCTTAGTCCCGGGGTCAGCCTCACCCCTCCACTTT. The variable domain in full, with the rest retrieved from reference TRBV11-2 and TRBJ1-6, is EAGVAQSPRYKIIEKRQSVAFWCNPISGHATLYWYQQILGQGPKLLIQFQNNGVVDDSQLPKDRFSAERLKGVDSTLKIQPAKLEDSAVYLCASSLVPGSASPLHFGNGTRLTVT.

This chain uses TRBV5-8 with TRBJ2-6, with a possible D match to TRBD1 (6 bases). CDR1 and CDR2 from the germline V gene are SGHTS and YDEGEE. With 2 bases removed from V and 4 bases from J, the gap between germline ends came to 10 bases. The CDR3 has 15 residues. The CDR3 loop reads CASSFPGAGANVLTF. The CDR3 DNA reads TGTGCCAGCAGCTTTCCAGGGGCAGGGGCCAACGTCCTGACTTTC. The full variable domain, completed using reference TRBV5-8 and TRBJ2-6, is EAGVTQSPTHLIKTRGQQATLRCSPISGHTSVYWYQQALGLGLQFLLWYDEGEERNRGNFPPRFSGRQFPNYSSELNVNALELEDSALYLCASSFPGAGANVLTFGAGSRLTVL.